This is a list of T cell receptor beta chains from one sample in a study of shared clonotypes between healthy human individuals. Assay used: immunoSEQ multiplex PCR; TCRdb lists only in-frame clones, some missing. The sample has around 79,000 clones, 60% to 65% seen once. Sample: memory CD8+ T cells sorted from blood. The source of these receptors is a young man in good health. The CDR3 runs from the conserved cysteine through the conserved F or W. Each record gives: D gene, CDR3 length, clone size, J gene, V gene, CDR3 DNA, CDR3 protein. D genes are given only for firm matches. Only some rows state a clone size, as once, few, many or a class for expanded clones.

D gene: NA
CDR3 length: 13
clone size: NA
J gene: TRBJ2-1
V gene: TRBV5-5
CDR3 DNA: TGTGCCAGCAGCCCCCCAAACCGGAATGAGCAGTTCTTC
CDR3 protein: CASSPPNRNEQFF

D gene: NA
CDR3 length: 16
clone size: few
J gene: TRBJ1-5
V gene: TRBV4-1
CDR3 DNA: TGCGCCAGCAGCCAAGACCCACCAAGGCTGGATCAGCCCCAGCATTTT
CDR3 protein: CASSQDPPRLDQPQHF

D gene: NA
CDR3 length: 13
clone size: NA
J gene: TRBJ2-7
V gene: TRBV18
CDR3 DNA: TGTGCCAGCTCACAGTACGACAGCTACGAGCAGTACTTC
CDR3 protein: CASSQYDSYEQYF

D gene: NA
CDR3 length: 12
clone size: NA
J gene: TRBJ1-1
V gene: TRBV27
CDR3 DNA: TGTGCCAGCGGCCTTCTACAGGACGAAGCTTTCTTT
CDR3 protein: CASGLLQDEAFF

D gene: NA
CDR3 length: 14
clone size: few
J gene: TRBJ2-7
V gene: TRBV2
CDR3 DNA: TGTGCCAGCGCTAAATCAACCTTAACCTACGAGCAGTACTTC
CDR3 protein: CASAKSTLTYEQYF

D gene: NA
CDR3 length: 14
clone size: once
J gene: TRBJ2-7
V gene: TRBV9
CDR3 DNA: TGTGCCAGCAGCGTAGGGGGGCTCGGCTACGAGCAGTACTTC
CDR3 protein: CASSVGGLGYEQYF

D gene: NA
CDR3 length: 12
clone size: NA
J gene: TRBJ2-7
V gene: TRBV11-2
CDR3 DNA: TGTGCCAGCAGCTTAGCAGTGACCGAGCAGTACTTC
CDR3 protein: CASSLAVTEQYF

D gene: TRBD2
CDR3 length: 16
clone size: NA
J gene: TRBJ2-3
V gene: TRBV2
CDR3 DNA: TGTGCCAGCAGTGCGGGACTAGCGGGAAGCACAGATACGCAGTATTTT
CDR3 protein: CASSAGLAGSTDTQYF

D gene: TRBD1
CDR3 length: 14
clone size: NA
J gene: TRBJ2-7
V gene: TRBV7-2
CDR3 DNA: TGTGCCAGCAGCCCCGGGACAGGGGGAGGCGAGCAGTACTTC
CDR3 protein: CASSPGTGGGEQYF

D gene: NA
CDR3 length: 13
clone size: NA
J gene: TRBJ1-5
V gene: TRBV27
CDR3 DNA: TGTGCCAGCAGTCCCGGACGGGAACAGCCCCAGCATTTT
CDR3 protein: CASSPGREQPQHF

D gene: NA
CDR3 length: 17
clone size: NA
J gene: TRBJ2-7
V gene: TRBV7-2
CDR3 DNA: TGTGCCAGCAGCCGAGTTTTCAGGGGACAACCCTCCTACGAGCAGTACTTC
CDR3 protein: CASSRVFRGQPSYEQYF

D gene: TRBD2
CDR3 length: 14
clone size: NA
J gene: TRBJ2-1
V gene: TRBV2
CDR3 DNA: TGTGCCAGCAAAGGACTAGCGGAAATCAATGAGCAGTTCTTC
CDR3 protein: CASKGLAEINEQFF

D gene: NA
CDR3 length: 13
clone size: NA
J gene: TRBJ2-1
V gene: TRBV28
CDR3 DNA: TGTGCCAGCAGTTTGTCAGAATTGGGTGAGCAGTTCTTC
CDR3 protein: CASSLSELGEQFF

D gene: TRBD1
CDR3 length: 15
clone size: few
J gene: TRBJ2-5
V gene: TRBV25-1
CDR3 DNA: TGTGCCAGCAGTGGGGAGACAGGGCCGGGGGAGACCCAGTACTTC
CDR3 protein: CASSGETGPGETQYF

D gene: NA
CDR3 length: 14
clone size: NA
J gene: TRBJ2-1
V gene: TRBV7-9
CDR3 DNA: TGTGCCAGCAGCTCACCGGAAGTGAACAATGAGCAGTTCTTC
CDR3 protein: CASSSPEVNNEQFF

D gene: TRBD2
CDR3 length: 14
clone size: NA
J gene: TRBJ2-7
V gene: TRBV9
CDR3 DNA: TGTGCCAGCAGCGTAACTAGCGGGACATTAGAGCAGTACTTC
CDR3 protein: CASSVTSGTLEQYF

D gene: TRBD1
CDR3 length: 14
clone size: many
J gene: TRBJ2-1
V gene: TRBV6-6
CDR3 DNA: TGTGCCAGCAGTCACAGGGGTTCCTACAATGAGCAGTTCTTC
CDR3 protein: CASSHRGSYNEQFF